What follows is one T cell receptor beta chain and its context. Its antigen is not known. Every patient had mismatch repair deficiency by PCR or immunohistochemistry. This entry is derived from a study of PD-1 blockade in mismatch repair-deficient tumors. Study outcomes and limitations: After pembrolizumab, tumor-resident clones rose rapidly, then generally contracted before radiologic responses.

Deletions cut 3 bases from V and 3 bases from J, with 12 bases between. CDR1 is SGHDT, CDR2 YYEEEE, per germline. The CDR3 extends over 14 amino acids. Sequenced by immunoSEQ multiplex PCR; TCRdb stores in-frame clones only, minus some. This sample has about 68,000 clones, with 60% to 80% found just once. The sequenced sample was peripheral blood, obtained 2 weeks after starting pembrolizumab. The chain combines TRBV5-6 with TRBJ1-2; D remains ambiguous. The TCR was taken from an adult with mismatch repair-deficient cancer. The CDR3 sequence: CASSSGPPDYGYTF. The DNA for the CDR3 is TGTGCCAGCAGCTCCGGTCCCCCAGACTATGGCTACACCTTC.